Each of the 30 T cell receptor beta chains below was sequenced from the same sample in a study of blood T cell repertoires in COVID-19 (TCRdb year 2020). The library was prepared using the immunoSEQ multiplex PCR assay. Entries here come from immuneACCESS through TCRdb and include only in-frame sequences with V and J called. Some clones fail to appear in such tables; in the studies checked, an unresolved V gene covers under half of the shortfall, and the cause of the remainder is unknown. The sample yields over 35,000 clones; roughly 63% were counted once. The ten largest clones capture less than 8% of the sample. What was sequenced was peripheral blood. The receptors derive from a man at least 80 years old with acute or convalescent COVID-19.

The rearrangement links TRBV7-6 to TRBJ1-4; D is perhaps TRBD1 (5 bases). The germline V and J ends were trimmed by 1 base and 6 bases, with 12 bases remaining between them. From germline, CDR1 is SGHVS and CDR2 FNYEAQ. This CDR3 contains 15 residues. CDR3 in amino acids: CASSLGSSGDEKLFF. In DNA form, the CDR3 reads TGTGCCAGCAGCTTAGGTTCTTCGGGGGATGAAAAACTGTTTTTT. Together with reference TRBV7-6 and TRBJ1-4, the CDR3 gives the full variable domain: GAGVSQSPRYKVTKRGQDVALRCDPISGHVSLYWYRQALGQGPEFLTYFNYEAQQDKSGLPNDRFSAERPEGSISTLTIQRTEQRDSAMYRCASSLGSSGDEKLFFGSGTQLSVL.

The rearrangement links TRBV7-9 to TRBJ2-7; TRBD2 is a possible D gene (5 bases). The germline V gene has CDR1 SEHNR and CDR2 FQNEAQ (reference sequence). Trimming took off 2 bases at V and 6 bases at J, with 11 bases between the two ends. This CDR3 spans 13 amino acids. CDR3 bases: TGTGCCAGCAGCTTATTGACTACGGGCGAGCAGTACTTC. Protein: CASSLLTTGEQYF.

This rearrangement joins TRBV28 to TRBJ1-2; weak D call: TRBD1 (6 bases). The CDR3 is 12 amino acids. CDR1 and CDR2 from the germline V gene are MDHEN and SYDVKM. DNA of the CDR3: TGTGGGACAGCCCTCGGGTACTATGGCTACACCTTC. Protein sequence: CGTALGYYGYTF.

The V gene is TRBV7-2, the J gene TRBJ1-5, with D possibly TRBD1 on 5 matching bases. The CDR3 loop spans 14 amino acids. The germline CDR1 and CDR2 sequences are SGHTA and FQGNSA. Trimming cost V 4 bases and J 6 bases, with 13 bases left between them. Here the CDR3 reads CASSYDWRGQPQHF. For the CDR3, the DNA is TGTGCCAGCAGCTACGACTGGAGGGGTCAGCCCCAGCATTTT.

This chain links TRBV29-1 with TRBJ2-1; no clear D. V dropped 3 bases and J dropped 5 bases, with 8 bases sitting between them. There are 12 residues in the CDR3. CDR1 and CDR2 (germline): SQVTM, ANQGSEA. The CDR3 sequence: CSVDVSNNEQFF. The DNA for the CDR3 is TGCAGCGTTGACGTCAGTAACAATGAGCAGTTCTTC.

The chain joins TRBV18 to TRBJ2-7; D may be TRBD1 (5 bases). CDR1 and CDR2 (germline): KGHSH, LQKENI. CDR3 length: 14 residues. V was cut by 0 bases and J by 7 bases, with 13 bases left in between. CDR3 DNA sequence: TGTGCCAGCTCACCACCGGAAGTAACAGGAGAGCAGTACTTC. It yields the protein CASSPPEVTGEQYF.

The CDR3 is CASSAKQDVRGTEAFF. For the CDR3, the DNA is TGTGCCAGCAGTGCAAAACAGGACGTTAGGGGCACTGAAGCTTTCTTT. This chain joins TRBV25-1 and TRBJ1-1; TRBD1 is a possible D gene (5 bases). The ends were cut back, 4 bases at V and 4 bases at J, with 19 bases in the middle. CDR1 is MGHDK and CDR2 is SYGVNS in the germline V gene. The CDR3 consists of 16 residues.

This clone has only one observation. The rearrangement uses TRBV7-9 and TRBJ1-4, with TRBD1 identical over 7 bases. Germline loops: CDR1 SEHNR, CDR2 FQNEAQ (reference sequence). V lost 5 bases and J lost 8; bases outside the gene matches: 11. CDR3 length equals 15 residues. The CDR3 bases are TGTGCCAGCAGCCGAACCCCGGGACAGACCGAAAAACTGTTTTTT. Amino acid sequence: CASSRTPGQTEKLFF.

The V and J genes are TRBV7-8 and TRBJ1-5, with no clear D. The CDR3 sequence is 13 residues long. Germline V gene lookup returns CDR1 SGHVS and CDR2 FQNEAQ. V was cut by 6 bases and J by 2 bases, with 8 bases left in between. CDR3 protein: CASRESRNQPQHF. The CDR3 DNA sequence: TGTGCCAGCAGGGAGTCCCGCAATCAGCCCCAGCATTTT.

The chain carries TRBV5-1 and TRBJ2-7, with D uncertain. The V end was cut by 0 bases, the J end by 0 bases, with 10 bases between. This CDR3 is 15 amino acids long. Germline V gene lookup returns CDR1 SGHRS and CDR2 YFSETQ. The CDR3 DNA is TGCGCCAGCAGCTTGGAAACAGAGAGCTCCTACGAGCAGTACTTC. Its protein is CASSLETESSYEQYF.

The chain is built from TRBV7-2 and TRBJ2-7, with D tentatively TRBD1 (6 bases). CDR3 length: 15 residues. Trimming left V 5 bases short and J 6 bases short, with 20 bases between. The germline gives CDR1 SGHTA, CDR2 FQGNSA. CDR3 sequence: CASSPVQGIQVEQYF. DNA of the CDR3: TGTGCCAGCAGCCCAGTACAGGGAATCCAAGTCGAGCAGTACTTC.

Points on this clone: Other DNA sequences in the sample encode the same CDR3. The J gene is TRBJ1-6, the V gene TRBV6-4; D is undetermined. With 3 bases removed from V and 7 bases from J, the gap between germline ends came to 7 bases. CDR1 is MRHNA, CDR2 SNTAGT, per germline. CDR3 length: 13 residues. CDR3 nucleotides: TGTGCCAGCAGTGAAGGGAGAAATTCACCCCTCCACTTT. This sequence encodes CASSEGRNSPLHF.

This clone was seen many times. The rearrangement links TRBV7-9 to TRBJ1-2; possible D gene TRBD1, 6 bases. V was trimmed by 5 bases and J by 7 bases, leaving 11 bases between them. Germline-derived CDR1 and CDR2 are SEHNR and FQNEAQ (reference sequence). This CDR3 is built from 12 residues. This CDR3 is CASSPQGFGYTF. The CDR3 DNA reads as TGTGCCAGCAGCCCCCAGGGGTTTGGCTACACCTTC.

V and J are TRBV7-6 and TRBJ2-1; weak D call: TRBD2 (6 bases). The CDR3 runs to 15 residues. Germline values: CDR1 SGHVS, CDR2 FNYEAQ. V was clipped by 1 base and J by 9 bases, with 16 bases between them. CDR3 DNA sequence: TGTGCCAGCAGCTTAGATCCGACTAGAAGGAGTGAGCAGTTCTTC. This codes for CASSLDPTRRSEQFF. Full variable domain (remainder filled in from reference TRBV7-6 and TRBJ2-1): GAGVSQSPRYKVTKRGQDVALRCDPISGHVSLYWYRQALGQGPEFLTYFNYEAQQDKSGLPNDRFSAERPEGSISTLTIQRTEQRDSAMYRCASSLDPTRRSEQFFGPGTRLTVL.

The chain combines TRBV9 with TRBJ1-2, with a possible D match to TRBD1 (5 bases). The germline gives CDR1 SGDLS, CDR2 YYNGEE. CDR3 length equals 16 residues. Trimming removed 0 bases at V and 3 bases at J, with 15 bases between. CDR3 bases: TGTGCCAGCAGCGTAGGGGGCTGGACCTTGGACTATGGCTACACCTTC. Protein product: CASSVGGWTLDYGYTF.

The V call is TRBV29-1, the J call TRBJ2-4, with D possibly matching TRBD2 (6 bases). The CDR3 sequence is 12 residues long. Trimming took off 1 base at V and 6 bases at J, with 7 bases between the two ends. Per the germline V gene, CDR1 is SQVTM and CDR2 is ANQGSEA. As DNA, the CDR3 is TGCAGCGTTGAAGTGGGAGGAAACATTCAGTACTTC. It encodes CSVEVGGNIQYF.

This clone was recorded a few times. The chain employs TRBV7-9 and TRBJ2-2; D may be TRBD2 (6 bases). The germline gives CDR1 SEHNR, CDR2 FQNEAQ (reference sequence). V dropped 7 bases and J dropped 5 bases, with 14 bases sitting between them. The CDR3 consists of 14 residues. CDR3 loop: CASNSDYHTGELFF. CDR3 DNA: TGTGCCAGCAACTCGGACTATCATACCGGGGAGCTGTTTTTT.

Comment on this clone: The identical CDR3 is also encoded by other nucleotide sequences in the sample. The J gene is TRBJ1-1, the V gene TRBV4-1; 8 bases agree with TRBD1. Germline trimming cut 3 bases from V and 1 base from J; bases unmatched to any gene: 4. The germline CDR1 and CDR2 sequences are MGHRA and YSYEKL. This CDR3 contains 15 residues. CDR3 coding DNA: TGCGCCAGCAGCCACCGGACAGGGAAGAACACTGAAGCTTTCTTT. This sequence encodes CASSHRTGKNTEAFF.

CDR3 in amino acids: CASSLGVRSSYNEQFF. CDR3 DNA: TGCGCCAGCAGCTTGGGGGTTCGGAGCTCCTACAATGAGCAGTTCTTC. The chain combines TRBV5-1 with TRBJ2-1, with D unclear. CDR1 and CDR2 (germline): SGHRS, YFSETQ. V was clipped by 0 bases and J by 0 bases, with 10 bases between them. The CDR3 extends over 16 amino acids.

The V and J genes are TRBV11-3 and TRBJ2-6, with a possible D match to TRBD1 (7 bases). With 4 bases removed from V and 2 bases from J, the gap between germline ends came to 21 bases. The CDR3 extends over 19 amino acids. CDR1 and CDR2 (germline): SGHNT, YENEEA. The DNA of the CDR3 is TGTGCCAGCAGCTCAGGGTTGGGCCAGGGGGGCCCTGGGGCCAACGTCCTGACTTTC. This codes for CASSSGLGQGGPGANVLTF. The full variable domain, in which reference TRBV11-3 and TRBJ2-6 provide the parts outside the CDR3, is EAGVVQSPRYKIIEKKQPVAFWCNPISGHNTLYWYLQNLGQGPELLIRYENEEAVDDSQLPKDRFSAERLKGVDSTLKIQPAELGDSAVYLCASSSGLGQGGPGANVLTFGAGSRLTVL.

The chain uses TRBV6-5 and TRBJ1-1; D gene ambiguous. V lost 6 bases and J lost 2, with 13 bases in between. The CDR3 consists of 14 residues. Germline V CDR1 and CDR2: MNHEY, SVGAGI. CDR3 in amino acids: CASSALGGNTEAFF. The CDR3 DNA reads TGTGCCAGCAGCGCGCTAGGAGGAAACACTGAAGCTTTCTTT.

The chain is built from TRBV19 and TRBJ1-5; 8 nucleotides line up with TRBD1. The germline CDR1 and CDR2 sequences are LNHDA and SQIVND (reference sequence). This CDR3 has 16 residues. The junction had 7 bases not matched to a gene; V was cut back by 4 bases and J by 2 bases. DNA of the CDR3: TGTGCCAGTAGTACCCGGACAGGGTGGGGCAATCAGCCCCAGCATTTT. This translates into CASSTRTGWGNQPQHF.

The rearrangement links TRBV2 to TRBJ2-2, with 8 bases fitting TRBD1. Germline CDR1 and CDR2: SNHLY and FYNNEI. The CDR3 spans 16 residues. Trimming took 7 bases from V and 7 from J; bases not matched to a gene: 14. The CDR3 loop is CASNQGARLFGGELFF. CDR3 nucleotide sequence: TGTGCCAGCAACCAGGGGGCGCGGCTCTTTGGCGGGGAGCTGTTTTTT. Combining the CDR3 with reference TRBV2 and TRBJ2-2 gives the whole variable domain EPEVTQTPSHQVTQMGQEVILRCVPISNHLYFYWYRQILGQKVEFLVSFYNNEISEKSEIFDDQFSVERPDGSNFTLKIRSTKLEDSAMYFCASNQGARLFGGELFFGEGSRLTVL.

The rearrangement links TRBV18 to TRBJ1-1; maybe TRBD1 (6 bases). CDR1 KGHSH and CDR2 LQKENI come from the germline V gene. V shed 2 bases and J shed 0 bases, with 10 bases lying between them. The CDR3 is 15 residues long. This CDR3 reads CASSPAGEMNTEAFF. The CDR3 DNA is TGTGCCAGCTCACCAGCAGGGGAGATGAACACTGAAGCTTTCTTT.

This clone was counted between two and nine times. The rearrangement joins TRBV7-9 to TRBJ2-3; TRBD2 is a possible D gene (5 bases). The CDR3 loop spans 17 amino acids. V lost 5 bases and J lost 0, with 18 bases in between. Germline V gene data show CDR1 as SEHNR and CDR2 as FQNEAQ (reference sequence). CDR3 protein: CASSPTLGALSTDTQYF. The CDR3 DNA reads TGTGCCAGCAGCCCCACGCTGGGAGCTTTAAGCACAGATACGCAGTATTTT.

For the CDR3, the DNA is TGTGCCAGCAGCCTTTTTACTAGCGGCTCCTACAATGAGCAGTTCTTC. Translating it yields CASSLFTSGSYNEQFF. The chain couples TRBV7-2 to TRBJ2-1; 8 bases line up with TRBD2. The CDR3 extends over 16 amino acids. CDR1 is SGHTA, CDR2 FQGNSA, per germline. V shed 5 bases, J shed 0 bases, and the junction held 6 bases outside the gene matches.

For the CDR3, the DNA is TGTGCCAGCAGCCCCCGGACAGGAGGTACCGGGGAGCTGTTTTTT. Its translation is CASSPRTGGTGELFF. The V gene is TRBV3-1 (or the pseudogene TRBV3-2), the J gene TRBJ2-2; TRBD1 matches 7 bases. Per the germline V gene, CDR1 is LGHDT and CDR2 is YNNKEL (reference sequence). Trimming removed 4 bases from V and 5 bases from J; junction bases left unmatched: 7. The CDR3 runs 15 residues.

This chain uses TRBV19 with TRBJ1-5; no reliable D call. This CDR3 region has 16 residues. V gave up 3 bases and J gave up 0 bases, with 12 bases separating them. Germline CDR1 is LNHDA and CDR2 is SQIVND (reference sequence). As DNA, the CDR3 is TGTGCCAGTAGTATTGCATCTGACTTTAGCAATCAGCCCCAGCATTTT. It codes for CASSIASDFSNQPQHF.

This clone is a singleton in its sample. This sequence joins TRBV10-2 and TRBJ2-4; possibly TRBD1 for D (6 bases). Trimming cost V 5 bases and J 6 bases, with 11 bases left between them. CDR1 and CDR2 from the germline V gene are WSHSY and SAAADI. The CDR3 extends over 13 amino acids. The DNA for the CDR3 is TGCGCCAGCAGTAAGGGGGAGATAAACATTCAGTACTTC. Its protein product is CASSKGEINIQYF.

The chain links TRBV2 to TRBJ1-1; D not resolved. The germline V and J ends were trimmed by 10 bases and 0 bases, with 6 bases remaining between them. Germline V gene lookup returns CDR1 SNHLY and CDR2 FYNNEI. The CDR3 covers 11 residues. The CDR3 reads CANAMNTEAFF. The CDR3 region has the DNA TGTGCCAACGCGATGAACACTGAAGCTTTCTTT.